This T cell receptor beta chain was captured by sequencing in a study of cytomegalovirus exposure and HLA in healthy donors (dated by TCRdb to about 2017). Background for the entire study: According to a later analysis, one platform produced both the roughly 110 validation repertoires and the 666 repertoires of the first cohort. To predict cytomegalovirus infection status, the study combined high-throughput TCR immunosequencing, statistical association of individual TCRs with disease status, and machine learning. In addition to the first cohort of around 670 subjects, a separate validation cohort of 130 or so different subjects was used. The study aimed to test whether signatures of past pathogen exposure could be identified by cataloging public T cell receptors.

The junction carries 25 bases between V and J, which are trimmed by 5 bases and 2 bases respectively. There are 18 amino acids in the CDR3, from cysteine to phenylalanine inclusive. Left in the record is the CDR3 DNA by itself, 54 bases read in frame from the first base. The germline V gene (reference sequence) supplies CDR1 SEHNR and CDR2 FQNEAQ. The study at large found these results: According to the authors, the approach could potentially be generalized to other disease states and immunological phenotypes. The validation cohort had no HLA typing available for a later analysis, so co-occurrence within that cohort was assessed over all 120 or so repertoires. A later analysis found that TCRs clustered in the first cohort also tended to co-occur in the 110 or so validation repertoires, with more than 90% of cluster scores above 0. In vitro tests confirmed that a few of the cytomegalovirus-associated TCR beta chains recognize cytomegalovirus antigens. Most TCR sequences were seen in very few donors, while some public TCRs were found in many individuals. The study gave a list of about 170 TCR beta chains associated with cytomegalovirus. The classifier was reported to diagnose cytomegalovirus status with high specificity and sensitivity in both the original and validation cohorts.

Donors formed part of the validation cohort, which comprised about 130 subjects and was distinct from the first cohort of over 500 subjects. A note on this clone: Its recognized antigen is unknown. No quality values exist for individual bases; no much larger clone is one base distant.

The method behind the library was the immunoSEQ multiplex PCR assay. The study's own analysis went as follows. A statistical classification framework was built for diagnosing cytomegalovirus status from the catalog of TCR beta chain sequences. TCRdb holds this immuneACCESS table with in-frame rearrangements only. Some clones are missing; in checked studies, unresolved V genes explain under half, and the rest has no known cause. That table is the source of V, J and clone size, and D and trimming were worked out from the DNA. For this sample the table gives fewer than 70,000 clones, of which approximately 96% were detected only once. The ten largest clones represent 0.9% to 1% of the sample.

Sequencing input: PBMCs. This sequence originates from a young man in good health and CMV-seronegative. The rearranged chain carries TRBV7-9 and TRBJ2-7; perhaps TRBD1 is the D gene, with 6 bases matching. Here the CDR3 is given as CASSQIITVRDKTYEQYF. The DNA sequence reads TGTGCCAGCAGCCAAATCATTACCGTACGGGACAAGACCTACGAGCAGTACTTC.